This passage covers 20 T cell receptor beta chains from one sample sequenced in a study of spatial heterogeneity in lung cancer. Documented time point: blood at routine non-recurrence follow-up after resection. MiXCR, run by TCRdb on the 5' RACE reads, gives a single entry per CDR3 protein. The sample has tens of thousands of distinct CDR3 sequences, less than 11% seen once. The sequenced sample was PBMCs, obtained at follow-up. The receptor set was obtained from a female donor with early-stage non-small cell lung cancer.

This chain connects TRBV24-1 to TRBJ2-5; TRBD2 matches at 8 bases. CDR1 and CDR2 from the germline V gene are KGHDR and SFDVKD. V was pared by 4 bases and J by 10 bases, with 10 bases of the junction left unmatched. CDR3 length equals 14 residues. The DNA for the CDR3 is TGTGCCACCAGTGACACCGGGAGGGACAAGGGCCAGTACTTC. It translates to CATSDTGRDKGQYF.

This clonotype was counted a few times. This rearrangement joins TRBV20-1 to TRBJ2-1; TRBD2 agrees at 9 bases. J was trimmed by 7 bases and V by 2 bases; bases with no gene match: 12. This CDR3 has 16 residues. Germline V gene sequence: CDR1 DFQATT, CDR2 SNEGSKA (reference sequence). The chain's CDR3 is CSARPAVAGGRNEQFF. The DNA for the CDR3 is TGCAGTGCTAGACCGGCAGTGGCGGGGGGGCGGAATGAGCAGTTCTTC.

This chain uses TRBV7-9 with TRBJ2-1; TRBD2 might be the D (5 bases). Per germline, CDR1 SEHNR and CDR2 FQNEAQ (reference sequence). Trimming took off 5 bases at V and 0 bases at J, with 11 bases between the two ends. This CDR3 region has 15 residues. CDR3 amino acids: CASSPGLSSYNEQFF. The CDR3 DNA sequence: TGTGCCAGCAGCCCGGGATTGAGCTCCTACAATGAGCAGTTCTTC.

This clonotype was counted at least ten times. This chain uses TRBV11-2 with TRBJ2-3; 9 bases map to TRBD2. J lost 1 base, V lost 0 bases, and 8 bases had no gene match. The CDR3 runs 18 residues. Germline values: CDR1 SGHAT, CDR2 FQNNGV. CDR3 in amino acids: CASSLEETSGVGTDTQYF. In DNA form, the CDR3 reads TGTGCCAGCAGCTTAGAAGAGACTAGCGGTGTTGGCACAGATACGCAGTATTTT.

The rearrangement uses TRBV7-2 and TRBJ2-5, with unresolved D. V was cut by 5 bases and J by 7 bases, with 11 bases left in between. The CDR3 loop spans 12 amino acids. Germline assignment: CDR1 SGHTA and CDR2 FQGNSA. Here the CDR3 reads CASSLDLGTQYF. CDR3 DNA sequence: TGTGCCAGCAGCCTAGATTTAGGGACCCAGTACTTC.

In this sample, this clonotype turned up many times. This chain's CDR3 is CASRWTGSNLQFF. CDR3 bases: TGTGCCAGCAGGTGGACAGGGTCCAACTTACAGTTCTTC. This rearrangement joins TRBV7-2 to TRBJ2-1; TRBD1 matches at 8 bases. The CDR3 has 13 residues. The V gene's germline CDR1 is SGHTA and CDR2 FQGNSA. Trimming removed 6 bases from V and 13 bases from J; junction bases left unmatched: 11.

The chain carries TRBV5-4 and TRBJ2-2; tentative D call: TRBD1 (5 bases). The CDR3 is 15 residues long. V was cut by 2 bases and J by 2 bases, with 10 bases left in between. Germline V gene sequence: CDR1 SGHNT, CDR2 YYREEE (reference sequence). The CDR3: CASSFGADNTGELFF. The DNA of the CDR3 is TGTGCCAGCAGCTTTGGGGCAGACAACACCGGGGAGCTGTTTTTT.

This clonotype was observed at least ten times. V usage is TRBV5-4 and J usage is TRBJ1-1; D uncertain. The V end lost 3 bases, the J end lost 7 bases, and 13 bases lay between the germline ends. The CDR3 is 13 residues long. Germline V CDR1 and CDR2: SGHNT, YYREEE (reference sequence). The CDR3 sequence: CASSSNRRGEAFF. The CDR3 nucleotides are TGTGCCAGCAGCTCAAATAGACGGGGTGAAGCTTTCTTT.

At least ten counts were recorded for this clonotype. The genes are TRBV4-3 and TRBJ1-2; D gene ambiguous. Trimming left V 1 base short and J 8 bases short, with 17 bases between. Germline CDR1 LGHNA, CDR2 YSLEER. This CDR3 is built from 15 residues. The CDR3 DNA is TGCGCCAGCAGCCAAGCTCCGACTGGCTTGGGGGGCTACACCTTC. This translates into CASSQAPTGLGGYTF.

A few counts support this clonotype. V is TRBV29-1 and J is TRBJ2-2; TRBD1 matches 10 bases. Germline V gene lookup returns CDR1 SQVTM and CDR2 ANQGSEA. The CDR3 contains 16 residues. The junction had 7 bases not matched to a gene; V was cut back by 6 bases and J by 0 bases. The DNA for the CDR3 is TGCAGCGTCGTACCGGGACAGGGGTCGAACACCGGGGAGCTGTTTTTT. As protein: CSVVPGQGSNTGELFF.

With regard to this clonotype: This may be a read error, as it is one base from a much larger clone. V usage is TRBV19 and J usage is TRBJ1-5; the D is unclear. This CDR3 is built from 15 residues. Germline V lookup: CDR1 LNHDA, CDR2 SQIVND (reference sequence). DNA of the CDR3: TGTACCAGTAGTATCCGTGACGGGGACAATCAGCCCCAGCATTTT. As protein: CTSSIRDGDNQPQHF.

The table lists this clonotype with many counts. V and J are TRBV18 and TRBJ2-5; D gene unclear. The CDR3 extends over 14 amino acids. The germline V gene encodes CDR1 KGHSH and CDR2 LQKENI. V was shortened by 4 bases and J by 1 base, with 10 bases between the two germline ends. The CDR3 bases are TGTGCCAGCTCACAAACGACCACCCAAGAGACCCAGTACTTC. This codes for CASSQTTTQETQYF.

In this sample, this clonotype turned up many times. The J gene is TRBJ2-7, the V gene TRBV6-2 or TRBV6-3; TRBD2 might be the D (7 bases). V was trimmed by 4 bases and J by 2 bases, leaving 15 bases between them. From germline, CDR1 is MNHEY and CDR2 SVGEGT. There are 15 residues in the CDR3. The CDR3 region is CASSSRQAGAYEQYF. CDR3 bases: TGTGCCAGCAGTTCAAGACAGGCGGGGGCCTACGAGCAGTACTTC.

This clonotype has more than one count but fewer than ten. The V gene is TRBV29-1, the J gene TRBJ2-3; 11 positions agree with TRBD1. V lost 6 bases, J lost 1 base, and 9 bases stayed unmatched. CDR3 length equals 16 residues. Germline V gene sequence: CDR1 SQVTM, CDR2 ANQGSEA. In DNA form, the CDR3 reads TGCAGCGTCGAAAGGGACAGGGGGATCGGCACAGATACGCAGTATTTT. Protein: CSVERDRGIGTDTQYF.

This clonotype came up many times. The rearrangement links TRBV6-5 to TRBJ2-5; D is possibly TRBD1 or TRBD2 (6 bases each). Germline values: CDR1 MNHEY, CDR2 SVGAGI. Trimming took off 4 bases at V and 5 bases at J, with 17 bases between the two ends. The CDR3 has 15 amino acids. The CDR3 spells CASSSSGAGRETQYF. Here the CDR3 DNA reads TGTGCCAGCAGTTCCTCGGGGGCGGGAAGGGAGACCCAGTACTTC.

This clonotype was detected ten times or more. CDR3 DNA: TGTGCCAGCAGTTCGATCAGCGACCCAGCTAACTATGGCTACACCTTC. Its protein product is CASSSISDPANYGYTF. The V call is TRBV6-2 or TRBV6-3, the J call TRBJ1-2, with D hard to call. The length of the CDR3 is 16 residues. Trimming stripped 4 bases from V and 0 bases from J, with 15 bases between. Per germline, CDR1 MNHEY and CDR2 SVGEGT.

This clonotype showed up many times. This chain joins TRBV28 and TRBJ2-7, with D tentatively TRBD2 (5 bases). The V and J ends lost 6 bases and 3 bases respectively, with 15 bases between them. The CDR3 runs 14 residues. Germline V gene data show CDR1 as MDHEN and CDR2 as SYDVKM. In nucleotides, the CDR3 is TGTGCCAGCAGCATTCGACAAGACTACTACGAGCAGTACTTC. Its protein product is CASSIRQDYYEQYF.

This clonotype was seen ten or more times. The chain recombines TRBV5-5 with TRBJ1-3, with TRBD1 as a possible D gene (5 bases). This CDR3 is 14 amino acids long. Germline V gene lookup returns CDR1 SGHKS and CDR2 YYEKEE (reference sequence). V was clipped by 2 bases and J by 3 bases, with 9 bases between them. Written as DNA, the CDR3 is TGTGCCAGCAGCTTATTCCAGGGTGGAAACACCATATATTTT. Its protein product is CASSLFQGGNTIYF.

This clonotype was recorded a few times. V gene TRBV2 combines with J gene TRBJ2-7; maybe TRBD2 (5 bases). There are 14 residues in the CDR3. V dropped 0 bases and J dropped 5 bases, with 11 bases sitting between them. Germline CDR1 reads SNHLY; CDR2 reads FYNNEI. The CDR3 loop reads CASSEALRGHEQYF. The CDR3, as DNA: TGTGCCAGCAGTGAAGCGCTGCGAGGGCACGAGCAGTACTTC.

The chain carries TRBV6-2 or TRBV6-3 and TRBJ1-1; D is ambiguous. Trimming removed 4 bases from V and 4 bases from J, with 13 bases in between. The CDR3 has 14 amino acids. CDR1 MNHEY and CDR2 SVGEGT come from the germline V gene. CDR3: CASSSGARSTEAFF. DNA of the CDR3: TGTGCCAGCAGTTCGGGTGCGCGGAGCACTGAAGCTTTCTTT.